This T cell receptor (beta chain) is drawn from a study of blood T cell repertoires in COVID-19. V gave up 2 bases and J gave up 0 bases; unmatched junction bases: 4. Looked up from germline, CDR1 is SNHLY and CDR2 is FYNNEI. This CDR3 has 15 amino acids. The protocol was immunoSEQ multiplex PCR, while the TCRdb copy is restricted to in-frame clones and leaves out a portion. This sample has 190,000 or so clones, with 75% to 85% found just once. The sample taken for sequencing was PBMCs or T cells enriched from blood (not recorded which). The receptor was isolated from a man in his forties who had recovered from COVID-19. This chain joins TRBV2 and TRBJ2-7; the match to TRBD1 covers 7 bases. The CDR3 DNA reads as TGTGCCAGCAGTGAACCCCGGGACAGCTCCTACGAGCAGTACTTC. This gives the protein CASSEPRDSSYEQYF. The full variable domain, in which reference TRBV2 and TRBJ2-7 provide the parts outside the CDR3, is EPEVTQTPSHQVTQMGQEVILRCVPISNHLYFYWYRQILGQKVEFLVSFYNNEISEKSEIFDDQFSVERPDGSNFTLKIRSTKLEDSAMYFCASSEPRDSSYEQYFGPGTRLTVT.